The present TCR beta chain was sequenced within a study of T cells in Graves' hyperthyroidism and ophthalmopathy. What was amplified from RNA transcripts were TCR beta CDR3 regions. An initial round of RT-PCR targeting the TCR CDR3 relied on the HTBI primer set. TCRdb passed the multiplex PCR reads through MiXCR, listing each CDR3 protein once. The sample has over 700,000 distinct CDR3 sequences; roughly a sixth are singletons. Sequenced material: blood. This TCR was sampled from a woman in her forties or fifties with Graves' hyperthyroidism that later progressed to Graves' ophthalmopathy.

The CDR3 region has the DNA TGTGCCAGCAGTTACTCGGGACAGGGGAACACCGGGGAGCTGTTTTTT. Amino acids: CASSYSGQGNTGELFF. The V call is TRBV6-5, the J call TRBJ2-2, with 9 bases matching TRBD1. Per germline, CDR1 MNHEY and CDR2 SVGAGI. This CDR3 is built from 16 residues. The junction had 0 bases not matched to a gene; V was cut back by 0 bases and J by 1 base.